This entry lists 10 T cell receptor beta chains sequenced from one sample in a study of OX40 agonist ivuxolimab in advanced cancers. Assay used: immunoSEQ multiplex PCR; TCRdb lists only in-frame clones, some missing. The sample lists roughly 93,000 clones, more than 80% seen once, with roughly 5.5% in the top ten. The sequencing used CD4+ or CD8+ T cells sorted from blood, collected in a trial of the OX40 agonist ivuxolimab. The source is an adult with an advanced solid tumor such as melanoma, head and neck, liver or kidney cancer.

The chain recombines TRBV5-4 with TRBJ1-6; D perhaps matches TRBD1 (5 bases). The length of the CDR3 is 14 residues. The germline V gene encodes CDR1 SGHNT and CDR2 YYREEE (reference sequence). The V end was cut by 1 base, the J end by 6 bases, with 8 bases between. CDR3 bases: TGTGCCAGCAGCTTGTGGGACCGTAATTCACCCCTCCACTTT. It translates to CASSLWDRNSPLHF.

This chain connects TRBV2 to TRBJ2-1; D may be TRBD2 (5 bases). The CDR3 spans 15 residues. The V and J ends lost 5 bases and 2 bases respectively, with 13 bases between them. From germline, CDR1 is SNHLY and CDR2 FYNNEI. CDR3 sequence (DNA): TGTGCCAGCAGTTTTGGCGGAGGCCCCTACAATGAGCAGTTCTTC. Its protein is CASSFGGGPYNEQFF.

J is TRBJ2-3 and V is TRBV7-3, with 7 bases lining up with TRBD1. This CDR3 has 14 residues. The germline V gene has CDR1 SGHTA and CDR2 FQGTGA. V gave up 7 bases and J gave up 2 bases; unmatched junction bases: 6. The CDR3 nucleotides read TGTGCCAGCAAGACAGGGTCGAACACAGATACGCAGTATTTT. Amino acids: CASKTGSNTDTQYF.

The chain combines TRBV9 with TRBJ1-6; D is possibly TRBD1 (6 bases). Germline lookup yields CDR1 SGDLS and CDR2 YYNGEE. Trimming removed 3 bases at V and 7 bases at J, with 14 bases between. This CDR3 is 15 amino acids long. The CDR3 sequence is CASSALGQQNSPLHF. In DNA, the CDR3 is TGTGCCAGCAGCGCCCTCGGACAGCAAAATTCACCCCTCCACTTT.

J is TRBJ2-7 and V is TRBV4-2, with 13 bases that match TRBD2. V lost 4 bases to trimming and J lost 3 bases; unmatched junction nucleotides: 6. The germline V gene has CDR1 LGHNA and CDR2 YNFKEQ. The CDR3 runs 16 residues. DNA of the CDR3: TGTGCCAGCAGCCTGACAAGGACTAGCGGGAGCTACGAGCAGTACTTC. As protein: CASSLTRTSGSYEQYF.

This sequence joins TRBV7-2 and TRBJ2-1, with 14 bases identical to TRBD2. Germline loops: CDR1 SGHTA, CDR2 FQGNSA. V lost 5 bases and J lost 7; bases outside the gene matches: 4. The CDR3 extends over 15 amino acids. DNA for the CDR3: TGTGCCAGCAGCCCAGGACTAGCGGGAGGAAATGAGCAGTTCTTC. This encodes CASSPGLAGGNEQFF.

The chain links TRBV5-1 to TRBJ1-6, with D perhaps TRBD1 (5 bases). The V end was cut by 6 bases, the J end by 8 bases, with 12 bases between. The CDR3 spans 13 residues. The germline gives CDR1 SGHRS, CDR2 YFSETQ. Here the CDR3 DNA reads TGCGCCAGCAAGGGCAGGGATGATTCACCCCTCCACTTT. As protein: CASKGRDDSPLHF.

CDR3 DNA sequence: TGTGCCAGCAGCTTGGGCGGGGGATCGAACACCGGGGAGCTGTTTTTT. The encoded protein is CASSLGGGSNTGELFF. V usage is TRBV5-5 and J usage is TRBJ2-2, with 7 bases that match TRBD2. In germline, CDR1 is SGHKS, CDR2 YYEKEE (reference sequence). The CDR3 spans 16 residues. The V gene end was trimmed by 0 bases and the J gene end by 0 bases; junction bases not matched to a gene: 2.

The chain joins TRBV6-5 to TRBJ2-2, with D uncertain. This CDR3 has 13 residues. Germline V lookup: CDR1 MNHEY, CDR2 SVGAGI. The V end lost 8 bases, the J end lost 0 bases, and 7 bases lay between the germline ends. The CDR3 spells CASGLPNTGELFF. The CDR3 region has the DNA TGTGCCAGCGGGCTCCCGAACACCGGGGAGCTGTTTTTT.

The V call is TRBV1, the J call TRBJ2-1; the D call in the table, TRBD1, was not verified against the DNA. TRBV1 is shown as a pseudogene. The CDR3 extends over 15 amino acids. CDR3 loop: CTSSHFLDRNDEQFF. CDR3 in DNA: TGCACCAGCAGCCATTTTCTCGACAGGAACGATGAGCAGTTCTTC.